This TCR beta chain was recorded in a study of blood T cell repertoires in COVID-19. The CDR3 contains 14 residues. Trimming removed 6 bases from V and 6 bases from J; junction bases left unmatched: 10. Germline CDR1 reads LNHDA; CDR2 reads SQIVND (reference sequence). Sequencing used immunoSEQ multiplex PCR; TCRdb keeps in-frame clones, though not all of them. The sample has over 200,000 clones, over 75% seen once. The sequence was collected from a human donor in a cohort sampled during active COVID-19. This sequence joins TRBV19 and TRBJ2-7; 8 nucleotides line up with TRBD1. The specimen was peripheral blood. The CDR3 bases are TGTGCCAGTAGGCCCCAGGGGGCTAATATCGAGCAGTACTTC. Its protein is CASRPQGANIEQYF.